A single sample gave rise to the 21 T cell receptor beta chains below, sequenced in a study of blood T cell repertoires in COVID-19. Method: immunoSEQ multiplex PCR; TCRdb's copy keeps in-frame clones and lacks some. The profile shows fewer than 500,000 clones, approximately 87% of them singletons. The sample consisted of PBMCs or T cells enriched from blood (not recorded which). The receptors here all came from a young man who had recovered from COVID-19.

The rearrangement joins TRBV30 to TRBJ1-2; 10 bases agree with TRBD1. This CDR3 region has 14 residues. Germline lookup yields CDR1 GTSNPN and CDR2 SVGIG (reference sequence). Germline trimming cut 3 bases from V and 4 bases from J; bases unmatched to any gene: 5. The CDR3 DNA reads as TGTGCCTGGAGGGACAGGGGGGGCGGCTATGGCTACACCTTC. Translation gives CAWRDRGGGYGYTF.

The rearrangement uses TRBV19 and TRBJ1-4; the D is unclear. Germline V gene lookup returns CDR1 LNHDA and CDR2 SQIVND (reference sequence). Trimming removed 2 bases at V and 2 bases at J, with 9 bases between. The CDR3 loop spans 15 amino acids. The CDR3 DNA is TGTGCCAGTAGTATACAGGCTACCACTAATGAAAAACTGTTTTTT. Translation gives CASSIQATTNEKLFF.

This clone was counted at least ten times. The V call is TRBV12-3 or TRBV12-4, the J call TRBJ1-2; 7 positions agree with TRBD1. After removal of 5 bases from V and 4 bases from J, the junction contained 4 bases not matched to a gene. This CDR3 is built from 13 residues. CDR3 bases: TGTGCCAGCAGTCACAGGGGCCCCTATGGCTACACCTTC. Protein: CASSHRGPYGYTF.

V is TRBV24-1 and J is TRBJ2-3; 9 positions match TRBD2. The germline V gene has CDR1 KGHDR and CDR2 SFDVKD. The V and J ends lost 4 bases and 10 bases, in that order; junction bases with no gene match: 5. CDR3 size: 13 residues. The CDR3 spells CATSDGSGGSQYF. For the CDR3, the DNA is TGTGCCACCAGTGACGGAAGCGGGGGGTCGCAGTATTTT.

The DNA of the CDR3 is TGTGCCTGGAGTGTTGGGAGTAGCGGGATCGGGGAGACCCAGTACTTC. The encoded protein is CAWSVGSSGIGETQYF. The chain couples TRBV30 to TRBJ2-5; 8 nucleotides agree with TRBD2. Germline CDR1 GTSNPN, CDR2 SVGIG (reference sequence). Germline trimming cut 0 bases from V and 5 bases from J; bases unmatched to any gene: 11. The CDR3 is 16 residues long.

V and J are TRBV12-3 or TRBV12-4 and TRBJ2-2, with a possible D match to TRBD1 (6 bases). The CDR3 is 13 residues long. V was shortened by 3 bases and J by 7 bases, with 9 bases between the two germline ends. CDR3 amino acids: CASSFRGVGELFF. CDR3 DNA: TGTGCCAGCAGTTTCAGGGGTGTCGGGGAGCTGTTTTTT.

This clone appeared a few times. This chain connects TRBV7-8 to TRBJ1-4; TRBD1 is a possible D gene (6 bases). Germline CDR1 reads SGHVS; CDR2 reads FQNEAQ. Trimming stripped 6 bases from V and 7 bases from J, with 15 bases between. The CDR3 sequence is 14 residues long. The CDR3 is CASRGWTDGEKLFF. The CDR3 region has the DNA TGTGCCAGCAGGGGCTGGACAGACGGTGAAAAACTGTTTTTT.

The CDR3 DNA reads TGTGCCAGCAGTTATTTCGGGGGTGAGCAGTTCTTC. Protein product: CASSYFGGEQFF. This chain joins TRBV27 and TRBJ2-1, with D perhaps matching TRBD2 (6 bases). Trimming left V 4 bases short and J 9 bases short, with 10 bases between. The CDR3 loop spans 12 amino acids. CDR1 is MNHEY and CDR2 is SMNVEV in the germline V gene (reference sequence).

V gene TRBV11-3 combines with J gene TRBJ2-2; 11 nucleotides line up with TRBD1. This CDR3 is built from 15 residues. Per germline, CDR1 SGHNT and CDR2 YENEEA. Trimming at V came to 3 bases and at J to 5 bases, leaving 2 bases not matched to a gene. The CDR3 reads CASSLDRGPTGELFF. The CDR3 nucleotides read TGTGCCAGCAGCTTGGACAGGGGGCCAACCGGGGAGCTGTTTTTT. Supplemented by reference TRBV11-3 and TRBJ2-2, the full variable domain reads EAGVVQSPRYKIIEKKQPVAFWCNPISGHNTLYWYLQNLGQGPELLIRYENEEAVDDSQLPKDRFSAERLKGVDSTLKIQPAELGDSAVYLCASSLDRGPTGELFFGEGSRLTVL.

The CDR3 sequence is CASSLKGGSPLHF. CDR3 sequence (DNA): TGTGCCAGCAGCCTGAAAGGGGGCTCACCCCTCCACTTT. The chain carries TRBV12-3 or TRBV12-4 and TRBJ1-6, with 7 bases that match TRBD1. The CDR3 is made up of 13 amino acids. Trimming took 6 bases from V and 10 from J; bases not matched to a gene: 6.

The genes are TRBV5-1 and TRBJ2-3; possibly TRBD2 for D (7 bases). This CDR3 comprises 14 residues. Germline V CDR1 and CDR2: SGHRS, YFSETQ. Trimming shortened V by 7 bases and J by 6 bases, and 18 bases separated the two germline ends. The CDR3 DNA follows: TGCGCCAGCCGTGAGGGGGGGACTTGGGATACGCAGTATTTT. The encoded protein is CASREGGTWDTQYF.

V is TRBV2 and J is TRBJ1-6; TRBD1 matches at 9 bases. The V and J ends lost 6 bases and 8 bases, in that order; junction bases with no gene match: 5. CDR3 length equals 14 residues. Germline V lookup: CDR1 SNHLY, CDR2 FYNNEI. The CDR3 DNA reads TGTGCCAGCAGGGACAGGGGATCTTATTCACCCCTCCACTTT. The encoded protein is CASRDRGSYSPLHF.

The chain links TRBV6-5 to TRBJ1-5; D is undetermined. CDR1 is MNHEY, CDR2 SVGAGI, per germline. The V and J ends lost 0 bases and 6 bases respectively, with 6 bases between them. The CDR3 length is 13 residues. CDR3 coding DNA: TGTGCCAGCAGTTACTCTGCCAGTCAGCCCCAGCATTTT. Translation: CASSYSASQPQHF.

V gene TRBV4-3 combines with J gene TRBJ1-4; no clear D. V gave up 0 bases and J gave up 7 bases, with 12 bases separating them. The CDR3 loop spans 15 amino acids. Germline CDR1 is LGHNA and CDR2 is YSLEER. The CDR3 here is CASSQEPGLGEKLFF. The CDR3 DNA reads as TGCGCCAGCAGCCAAGAGCCCGGGTTAGGTGAAAAACTGTTTTTT.

The chain is built from TRBV19 and TRBJ1-5, with 8 positions matching TRBD1. In germline, CDR1 is LNHDA, CDR2 SQIVND (reference sequence). This CDR3 is built from 19 residues. The J segment lost 0 bases and the V segment lost 4 bases, leaving 14 bases of the junction unmatched. The CDR3 loop reads CASSKNDRGAPYSNQPQHF. The CDR3 nucleotides are TGTGCCAGTAGTAAAAATGACAGGGGAGCACCATATAGCAATCAGCCCCAGCATTTT.

V is TRBV12-3 or TRBV12-4 and J is TRBJ1-2; 9 bases match TRBD1. V lost 11 bases, J lost 2 bases, and 6 bases stayed unmatched. This CDR3 has 13 amino acids. CDR3 sequence: CASRQGVNYGYTF. The DNA for the CDR3 is TGTGCCTCCAGACAGGGGGTCAACTATGGCTACACCTTC.

J is TRBJ1-2 and V is TRBV19, with 9 bases identical to TRBD1. V lost 5 bases and J lost 8; bases outside the gene matches: 9. Germline values: CDR1 LNHDA, CDR2 SQIVND (reference sequence). The CDR3 is made up of 14 amino acids. The CDR3 DNA is TGTGCCAGTAGTGGACCCGGGACAGGGATCGGCTACACCTTC. It encodes CASSGPGTGIGYTF.

The chain employs TRBV19 and TRBJ1-2, with a weak D call TRBD1 (6 bases). Germline V gene sequence: CDR1 LNHDA, CDR2 SQIVND (reference sequence). CDR3 length equals 15 residues. The V end was cut by 3 bases, the J end by 5 bases, with 16 bases between. The CDR3 here is CASSIGQRAGYGYTF. DNA for the CDR3: TGTGCCAGTAGTATCGGACAGAGGGCTGGATATGGCTACACCTTC.

V usage is TRBV7-9 and J usage is TRBJ1-1; D is unresolved. The CDR3 is 15 residues long. V lost 1 base to trimming and J lost 1 base, with 10 bases between them. Per germline, CDR1 SEHNR and CDR2 FQNEAQ (reference sequence). CDR3 residues: CASSLGNSKNTEAFF. For the CDR3, the DNA is TGTGCCAGCAGCTTAGGGAACAGCAAGAACACTGAAGCTTTCTTT.

The chain joins TRBV9 to TRBJ1-3, with D perhaps matching TRBD1 (6 bases). The ends were cut back, 6 bases at V and 3 bases at J, with 22 bases in the middle. Germline assignment: CDR1 SGDLS and CDR2 YYNGEE. The CDR3 has 17 amino acids. The CDR3 coding sequence is TGTGCCAGCACCCCAGGGGAAGCCGCGGTGGTTGGAAACACCATATATTTT. Its protein is CASTPGEAAVVGNTIYF. Full variable domain (outside the CDR3, taken from reference TRBV9 and TRBJ1-3): DSGVTQTPKHLITATGQRVTLRCSPRSGDLSVYWYQQSLDQGLQFLIQYYNGEERAKGNILERFSAQQFPDLHSELNLSSLELGDSALYFCASTPGEAAVVGNTIYFGEGSWLTVV.

This CDR3 reads CAIMRQGNNEQFF. CDR3 in DNA: TGTGCCATCATGAGACAGGGGAACAATGAGCAGTTCTTC. V and J are TRBV10-3 and TRBJ2-1; 8 nucleotides match TRBD1. This CDR3 is 13 amino acids long. The V and J ends lost 7 bases and 5 bases, in that order; junction bases with no gene match: 4. The germline V gene encodes CDR1 ENHRY and CDR2 SYGVKD.